A selection of T cell receptor beta chains follows, all from one sample in a study of cytomegalovirus exposure and HLA in healthy donors. The assay was immunoSEQ multiplex PCR, and TCRdb's table has in-frame clones only and misses some. The data show about 190,000 clones, with about 86% seen just once and approximately 0.31% held by the top ten. What was sequenced was PBMCs. All receptors derive from a woman aged 25 to 39 in good health and CMV-seronegative. The CDR3 runs from the conserved cysteine through the conserved F or W. The D gene is left open where the match is weak. Only part of the rows carry a size: once, few, many, or a class if the clone is expanded.

CDR3nt: TGTGCCAGCAGCGTAGGAACAGGCTTGGGGACTGAAGCTTTCTTT
CDR3aa: CASSVGTGLGTEAFF
abundance: -
d_gene: -
j_gene: TRBJ1-1
v_gene: TRBV11-2

CDR3nt: TGTGCCAGCAGCCTATCCCGGGACAGCACCGGGGAGCTGTTTTTT
CDR3aa: CASSLSRDSTGELFF
abundance: -
d_gene: TRBD1
j_gene: TRBJ2-2
v_gene: TRBV7-3

CDR3nt: TGTGCCAGCAGTCCCTCAATCGGCACTGAAGCTTTCTTT
CDR3aa: CASSPSIGTEAFF
abundance: few
d_gene: -
j_gene: TRBJ1-1
v_gene: TRBV28

CDR3nt: TGTGCCAGCAGCTTTGACAGGGTAGATGTCGAGCAGTACTTC
CDR3aa: CASSFDRVDVEQYF
abundance: -
d_gene: TRBD1
j_gene: TRBJ2-7
v_gene: TRBV5-6

CDR3nt: TGTGCCAGCAGCCCCCCGTACGGTGATGAAAAACTGTTTTTT
CDR3aa: CASSPPYGDEKLFF
abundance: -
d_gene: -
j_gene: TRBJ1-4
v_gene: TRBV7-9

CDR3nt: TGTGCCACCGAGCCGGGGGGGCTAGCGGGGGATAGGAAGCAGTTCTTC
CDR3aa: CATEPGGLAGDRKQFF
abundance: -
d_gene: TRBD2
j_gene: TRBJ2-1
v_gene: TRBV19

CDR3nt: TGTGCCAGCTCCCCCGGACTAGCGGGGCAACGGGGGTACGAGCAGTACTTC
CDR3aa: CASSPGLAGQRGYEQYF
abundance: -
d_gene: TRBD2
j_gene: TRBJ2-7
v_gene: TRBV18

CDR3nt: TGTGCCACCAGCAGAGGGACAGTTTCCTATGGCTACACCTTC
CDR3aa: CATSRGTVSYGYTF
abundance: -
d_gene: -
j_gene: TRBJ1-2
v_gene: TRBV15

CDR3nt: TGCGCCAGCAGCCATAGCGGGGGCCTCACAGATACGCAGTATTTT
CDR3aa: CASSHSGGLTDTQYF
abundance: -
d_gene: TRBD2
j_gene: TRBJ2-3
v_gene: TRBV5-1

CDR3nt: TGTGCCAGCAGTGAAGCGGAAGGGGCGAGTGAGCAGTTCTTC
CDR3aa: CASSEAEGASEQFF
abundance: -
d_gene: -
j_gene: TRBJ2-1
v_gene: TRBV6-1

CDR3nt: TGTGCCAGCAGAACCGGGTCCCACACCGGGGAGCTGTTTTTT
CDR3aa: CASRTGSHTGELFF
abundance: -
d_gene: -
j_gene: TRBJ2-2
v_gene: TRBV7-2

CDR3nt: TGCAGTGCTTCCCGGGAGGAGCAGTTCTTC
CDR3aa: CSASREEQFF
abundance: -
d_gene: -
j_gene: TRBJ2-1
v_gene: TRBV20-1

CDR3nt: TGTGCCACCAGCAGAGTGCAGGGACTAGCGGGAGGAGAAGATACGCAGTATTTT
CDR3aa: CATSRVQGLAGGEDTQYF
abundance: -
d_gene: TRBD2
j_gene: TRBJ2-3
v_gene: TRBV15

CDR3nt: TGTGCCAGCAGCTTAGTGGGCGGGAGCATCAACGAGCAGTACTTC
CDR3aa: CASSLVGGSINEQYF
abundance: few
d_gene: TRBD2
j_gene: TRBJ2-7
v_gene: TRBV7-2

CDR3nt: TGTGCCAGCAGCAAAGACCCTAGCGGGATGACAGATACGCAGTATTTT
CDR3aa: CASSKDPSGMTDTQYF
abundance: once
d_gene: TRBD2
j_gene: TRBJ2-3
v_gene: TRBV14

CDR3nt: TGTGCCAGCAGTTACGGGGGGTATGGCTACACCTTC
CDR3aa: CASSYGGYGYTF
abundance: -
d_gene: -
j_gene: TRBJ1-2
v_gene: TRBV6-5

CDR3nt: TGTGCCAGCAGCTTAGATGAGGGAGACGGAAACACCATATATTTT
CDR3aa: CASSLDEGDGNTIYF
abundance: -
d_gene: -
j_gene: TRBJ1-3
v_gene: TRBV11-2

CDR3nt: TGTGCCAGCAATCTCGCAGATACGCAGTATTTT
CDR3aa: CASNLADTQYF
abundance: -
d_gene: -
j_gene: TRBJ2-3
v_gene: TRBV11-2

CDR3nt: TGTGCCAGCCGAATCAGGGGGCTTGGCACAGATACGCAGTATTTT
CDR3aa: CASRIRGLGTDTQYF
abundance: once
d_gene: TRBD1
j_gene: TRBJ2-3
v_gene: TRBV6-5

CDR3nt: TGTGCCAGCAGCTTAGATTGGGGTCAGGGGCAAGAGACCCAGTACTTC
CDR3aa: CASSLDWGQGQETQYF
abundance: -
d_gene: -
j_gene: TRBJ2-5
v_gene: TRBV7-9

CDR3nt: TGTGCCAGCGGGGAGTGGGCCTCTGGAAACACCATATATTTT
CDR3aa: CASGEWASGNTIYF
abundance: -
d_gene: -
j_gene: TRBJ1-3
v_gene: TRBV9

CDR3nt: TGCGCCAGCAGCTCCCCAGAGGGGGGGCGGACTGAAGCTTTCTTT
CDR3aa: CASSSPEGGRTEAFF
abundance: once
d_gene: -
j_gene: TRBJ1-1
v_gene: TRBV5-1

CDR3nt: TGTGCCAGCAGCGGACCGGACCCCCGGGGGGCTGAAGCTTTCTTT
CDR3aa: CASSGPDPRGAEAFF
abundance: -
d_gene: -
j_gene: TRBJ1-1
v_gene: TRBV9

CDR3nt: TGCGCCAGCTCCGGGACAGATTACAATGAGCAGTTCTTC
CDR3aa: CASSGTDYNEQFF
abundance: once
d_gene: TRBD1
j_gene: TRBJ2-1
v_gene: TRBV5-1

CDR3nt: TGCGCCAGCAGCCCGTGGGACAGATCCTACGAGCAGTACTTC
CDR3aa: CASSPWDRSYEQYF
abundance: -
d_gene: TRBD1
j_gene: TRBJ2-7
v_gene: TRBV5-1

CDR3nt: TGTGCCAGCAGTGAAAGAGGGAAGTTCTCTGGAAACACCATATATTTT
CDR3aa: CASSERGKFSGNTIYF
abundance: -
d_gene: -
j_gene: TRBJ1-3
v_gene: TRBV6-1

CDR3nt: TGTGCCAGCAGCGTAGGCGGGAGGGCACTCAATGAGCAGTTCTTC
CDR3aa: CASSVGGRALNEQFF
abundance: -
d_gene: TRBD2
j_gene: TRBJ2-1
v_gene: TRBV9

CDR3nt: TGTGCCAGCTCACCCGGGACAGGGGGCTATAATTCACCCCTCCACTTT
CDR3aa: CASSPGTGGYNSPLHF
abundance: -
d_gene: TRBD1
j_gene: TRBJ1-6
v_gene: TRBV18

CDR3nt: TGTGCCAGCAGTGAACGTCCTAGCGGGGGTCCCAAAAACATTCAGTACTTC
CDR3aa: CASSERPSGGPKNIQYF
abundance: -
d_gene: TRBD2
j_gene: TRBJ2-4
v_gene: TRBV2

CDR3nt: TGTGCCAGCAGCGTAGTGGGCAGCTCTGGGGCCAACGTCCTGACTTTC
CDR3aa: CASSVVGSSGANVLTF
abundance: -
d_gene: -
j_gene: TRBJ2-6
v_gene: TRBV9

CDR3nt: TGTGCCAGCAGCTTGTCAGAGGGGGCAGGAAAACTGTTTTTT
CDR3aa: CASSLSEGAGKLFF
abundance: -
d_gene: TRBD1
j_gene: TRBJ1-4
v_gene: TRBV11-2

CDR3nt: TGCGCCAGCAGCTTGGGAGGCACCCGAAGCACAGATACGCAGTATTTT
CDR3aa: CASSLGGTRSTDTQYF
abundance: -
d_gene: -
j_gene: TRBJ2-3
v_gene: TRBV5-1

CDR3nt: TGTGCCAGCAGTGAAGCGCTGGGCAGGAGGAGGGGTGGCTACACCTTC
CDR3aa: CASSEALGRRRGGYTF
abundance: -
d_gene: -
j_gene: TRBJ1-2
v_gene: TRBV6-1

CDR3nt: TGTGCCAGCAGCCGAGGTTTGGCTAGCCAAGAGACCCAGTACTTC
CDR3aa: CASSRGLASQETQYF
abundance: -
d_gene: -
j_gene: TRBJ2-5
v_gene: TRBV5-6

CDR3nt: TGTGCCAGCAGCGCCGGGACAGGGGGAGATAATGAAAAACTGTTTTTT
CDR3aa: CASSAGTGGDNEKLFF
abundance: -
d_gene: TRBD1
j_gene: TRBJ1-4
v_gene: TRBV9

CDR3nt: TGTGCCAGCAGAGACAGGGGAAACACCGGGGAGCTGTTTTTT
CDR3aa: CASRDRGNTGELFF
abundance: -
d_gene: TRBD1
j_gene: TRBJ2-2
v_gene: TRBV27

CDR3nt: TGTGCCAGCAGTGTCCGGGACAGCTATCAGCCCCAGCATTTT
CDR3aa: CASSVRDSYQPQHF
abundance: -
d_gene: TRBD1
j_gene: TRBJ1-5
v_gene: TRBV6-1

CDR3nt: TGCAGCGTTGGCCTCGCGGGAAACACCATATATTTT
CDR3aa: CSVGLAGNTIYF
abundance: -
d_gene: -
j_gene: TRBJ1-3
v_gene: TRBV29-1

CDR3nt: TGTGCCAGCAGCGGGGCTAGAGCGTACAATGAGCAGTTCTTC
CDR3aa: CASSGARAYNEQFF
abundance: -
d_gene: -
j_gene: TRBJ2-1
v_gene: TRBV7-9

CDR3nt: TGTGCCAGCAGCTCCGACAGGGGGGAGACCCAGTACTTC
CDR3aa: CASSSDRGETQYF
abundance: -
d_gene: TRBD1
j_gene: TRBJ2-5
v_gene: TRBV13

CDR3nt: TGCGCCAGCAGCTTGACTAGCGGGAGTAATGAGCAGTTCTTC
CDR3aa: CASSLTSGSNEQFF
abundance: -
d_gene: TRBD2
j_gene: TRBJ2-1
v_gene: TRBV5-1

CDR3nt: TGTGCCAGCAGTACCGGGACAGGGATGCGGTACTTC
CDR3aa: CASSTGTGMRYF
abundance: -
d_gene: TRBD1
j_gene: TRBJ2-7
v_gene: TRBV2

CDR3nt: TGTGCCAGCAGTTTGGGGCTCGGGGGGTCGAGGTATGGCTACACCTTC
CDR3aa: CASSLGLGGSRYGYTF
abundance: -
d_gene: -
j_gene: TRBJ1-2
v_gene: TRBV28

CDR3nt: TGTGCCAGCAGCTCGGGAGGGACTGAAGCTTTCTTT
CDR3aa: CASSSGGTEAFF
abundance: -
d_gene: -
j_gene: TRBJ1-1
v_gene: TRBV7-3

CDR3nt: TGCAGCGTTGGGATCGACGGGGGGTTTTCCAGCATAAATGGCTACACCTTC
CDR3aa: CSVGIDGGFSSINGYTF
abundance: -
d_gene: -
j_gene: TRBJ1-2
v_gene: TRBV29-1

CDR3nt: TGTGCCAGCAGCGCATCGACAGGGGGCGCGTACACTGAAGCTTTCTTT
CDR3aa: CASSASTGGAYTEAFF
abundance: -
d_gene: TRBD1
j_gene: TRBJ1-1
v_gene: TRBV9

CDR3nt: TGCGCCAGCAGCCAGGGAGTGGCGACTGGCTACACCTTC
CDR3aa: CASSQGVATGYTF
abundance: once
d_gene: -
j_gene: TRBJ1-2
v_gene: TRBV4-1

CDR3nt: TGTGCCAGCAGCCGAACTGGTACCCACGAGCAGTACTTC
CDR3aa: CASSRTGTHEQYF
abundance: -
d_gene: -
j_gene: TRBJ2-7
v_gene: TRBV7-9

CDR3nt: TGTGCCAGCAGCCAGGACAGGGGGCTCGAGCAGTACTTC
CDR3aa: CASSQDRGLEQYF
abundance: -
d_gene: TRBD1
j_gene: TRBJ2-7
v_gene: TRBV4-2

CDR3nt: TGTGCCAGCAGTGAAGTAGGAAGGGGGCTCTATGGCTACACCTTC
CDR3aa: CASSEVGRGLYGYTF
abundance: -
d_gene: TRBD1
j_gene: TRBJ1-2
v_gene: TRBV6-1

CDR3nt: TGTGCCAGCAGTTCTAGGACAGGGGGATTTGGCTACACCTTC
CDR3aa: CASSSRTGGFGYTF
abundance: -
d_gene: TRBD1
j_gene: TRBJ1-2
v_gene: TRBV27

CDR3nt: TGCGCCAGCAGCTTCCGGGACAGGGGTGCAGATACGCAGTATTTT
CDR3aa: CASSFRDRGADTQYF
abundance: -
d_gene: TRBD1
j_gene: TRBJ2-3
v_gene: TRBV4-1

CDR3nt: TGCGCCAGCAGCTTAACCGGGACAGCACTCTACGAGCAGTACTTC
CDR3aa: CASSLTGTALYEQYF
abundance: -
d_gene: TRBD1
j_gene: TRBJ2-7
v_gene: TRBV5-1

CDR3nt: TGTGCCATCACATCTAGCGCGAACACAGATACGCAGTATTTT
CDR3aa: CAITSSANTDTQYF
abundance: -
d_gene: -
j_gene: TRBJ2-3
v_gene: TRBV10-3

CDR3nt: TGTGCCAGCAGCTTAGGGTCGAGCTCCTACGAGCAGTACTTC
CDR3aa: CASSLGSSSYEQYF
abundance: -
d_gene: -
j_gene: TRBJ2-7
v_gene: TRBV7-6

CDR3nt: TGTGCCATCAGTTCTTTCGTTATGGCGGGAGGGCCCGGTGAGCAGTTCTTC
CDR3aa: CAISSFVMAGGPGEQFF
abundance: few
d_gene: TRBD2
j_gene: TRBJ2-1
v_gene: TRBV10-3

CDR3nt: TGTGCCAGTAGTGTACAGGGTTTGTATGGCTACACCTTC
CDR3aa: CASSVQGLYGYTF
abundance: -
d_gene: -
j_gene: TRBJ1-2
v_gene: TRBV19